The rows below give T cell receptor beta chains drawn from one sample of a study of identical twins. TCRdb used MiXCR to reprocess the 5' RACE reads, holding one entry per CDR3 protein. The sample has approximately 700,000 distinct CDR3 sequences, approximately 18% seen once. The data were also submitted as part of a second study, on T cells expressing NK-cell markers.

What was sequenced was PBMCs. These receptors were obtained from a woman under 30 in good health. Each CDR3 is given with its conserved first and last residue. Each record gives: clone size, V gene, D gene, J gene, CDR3 protein, CDR3 DNA. A D gene is named only where the DNA matches it firmly. Not all rows give a size; the values are once, few, many and, for expanded clones, a class.

abundance: .
v_gene: TRBV7-2
d_gene: .
j_gene: TRBJ2-7
CDR3aa: CASSPQAEISREQYF
CDR3nt: TGTGCCAGCAGCCCTCAAGCGGAGATTTCGCGCGAGCAGTACTTC

abundance: few
v_gene: TRBV6-1
d_gene: .
j_gene: TRBJ1-2
CDR3aa: CASSEALGNYGYTF
CDR3nt: TGTGCCAGCAGTGAAGCTTTGGGGAACTATGGCTACACCTTC

abundance: .
v_gene: TRBV20-1
d_gene: TRBD1
j_gene: TRBJ1-4
CDR3aa: CSARESQGAEKLFF
CDR3nt: TGCAGTGCTAGAGAATCACAGGGGGCTGAAAAACTGTTTTTT

abundance: .
v_gene: TRBV10-1
d_gene: TRBD1
j_gene: TRBJ2-2
CDR3aa: CASQRQGTGELFF
CDR3nt: TGCGCCAGCCAGAGACAGGGAACCGGGGAGCTGTTTTTT

abundance: .
v_gene: TRBV5-1
d_gene: TRBD2
j_gene: TRBJ2-3
CDR3aa: CASSLGTSGSADTQYF
CDR3nt: TGCGCCAGCAGCTTGGGGACTAGCGGGAGCGCAGATACGCAGTATTTT

abundance: few
v_gene: TRBV14
d_gene: TRBD1
j_gene: TRBJ2-2
CDR3aa: CASSPRQGRGELFF
CDR3nt: TGTGCCAGCAGCCCCAGACAGGGACGCGGGGAGCTGTTTTTT

abundance: .
v_gene: TRBV9
d_gene: TRBD2
j_gene: TRBJ2-1
CDR3aa: CASSPRTSPSNYEQFF
CDR3nt: TGTGCCAGCAGCCCGCGGACTAGCCCCAGTAACTATGAGCAGTTCTTC

abundance: .
v_gene: TRBV5-1
d_gene: .
j_gene: TRBJ2-1
CDR3aa: CASSLPSGGGPSGEQFF
CDR3nt: TGCGCCAGCAGCTTGCCTTCTGGGGGGGGGCCTTCTGGTGAGCAGTTCTTC

abundance: .
v_gene: TRBV2
d_gene: .
j_gene: TRBJ2-7
CDR3aa: CASSENRSYEQYF
CDR3nt: TGTGCCAGCAGTGAAAACAGGTCCTACGAGCAGTACTTC

abundance: .
v_gene: TRBV9
d_gene: .
j_gene: TRBJ1-1
CDR3aa: CASSVGTVNTEAFF
CDR3nt: TGTGCCAGCAGCGTAGGGACGGTGAACACTGAAGCTTTCTTT

abundance: .
v_gene: TRBV20-1
d_gene: .
j_gene: TRBJ2-1
CDR3aa: CSAREANSYNEQFF
CDR3nt: TGCAGTGCTAGAGAAGCGAACTCCTACAATGAGCAGTTCTTC

abundance: .
v_gene: TRBV7-6
d_gene: .
j_gene: TRBJ1-6
CDR3aa: CASSPGGQIPPLHF
CDR3nt: TGTGCCAGCAGCCCGGGGGGCCAGATTCCACCCCTCCACTTT

abundance: .
v_gene: TRBV5-6
d_gene: .
j_gene: TRBJ2-5
CDR3aa: CASSFTGTWETQYF
CDR3nt: TGTGCCAGCAGCTTTACCGGGACTTGGGAGACCCAGTACTTC

abundance: few
v_gene: TRBV29-1
d_gene: TRBD2
j_gene: TRBJ2-1
CDR3aa: CSVEREGAYNEQFF
CDR3nt: TGCAGCGTTGAGCGGGAGGGTGCCTACAATGAGCAGTTCTTC

abundance: .
v_gene: TRBV11-2
d_gene: .
j_gene: TRBJ1-1
CDR3aa: CASSLVRGRFEAFF
CDR3nt: TGTGCCAGCAGCTTAGTCAGGGGAAGGTTTGAAGCTTTCTTT

abundance: .
v_gene: TRBV3-1
d_gene: .
j_gene: TRBJ2-7
CDR3aa: CASSQAPEEYEQYF
CDR3nt: TGTGCCAGCAGCCAAGCTCCAGAAGAGTACGAGCAGTATTTC

abundance: few
v_gene: TRBV12-3/TRBV12-4
d_gene: .
j_gene: TRBJ1-1
CDR3aa: CASSGVLSTEAFF
CDR3nt: TGTGCCAGCAGTGGGGTTTTGAGCACTGAAGCTTTCTTT

abundance: few
v_gene: TRBV5-1
d_gene: .
j_gene: TRBJ2-1
CDR3aa: CASSLGVRIPNEQFF
CDR3nt: TGCGCCAGCAGCTTGGGGGTCCGAATCCCCAATGAGCAGTTCTTC

abundance: few
v_gene: TRBV4-3
d_gene: .
j_gene: TRBJ1-4
CDR3aa: CASSQEGGGKLFF
CDR3nt: TGCGCCAGCAGCCAAGAAGGAGGAGGGAAACTGTTTTTT

abundance: few
v_gene: TRBV9
d_gene: TRBD1
j_gene: TRBJ1-2
CDR3aa: CASSESGQISYGYTF
CDR3nt: TGTGCCAGCAGCGAATCGGGACAGATCTCCTATGGCTACACCTTC

abundance: .
v_gene: TRBV12-3/TRBV12-4
d_gene: .
j_gene: TRBJ1-5
CDR3aa: CASSRPPGPQHF
CDR3nt: TGTGCCAGCAGTCGCCCCCCTGGACCCCAGCATTTT

abundance: few
v_gene: TRBV5-6
d_gene: .
j_gene: TRBJ1-2
CDR3aa: CASTLGVPGDYGYTF
CDR3nt: TGTGCCAGCACCCTGGGGGTACCCGGGGACTATGGCTACACCTTC

abundance: .
v_gene: TRBV27
d_gene: .
j_gene: TRBJ1-1
CDR3aa: CASSWGAGTEAFF
CDR3nt: TGTGCCAGCAGTTGGGGAGCAGGAACTGAAGCTTTCTTT

abundance: few
v_gene: TRBV12-3/TRBV12-4
d_gene: TRBD1
j_gene: TRBJ2-2
CDR3aa: CASSLRGQGAGTGELFF
CDR3nt: TGTGCCAGCAGTTTGCGGGGACAGGGGGCAGGCACCGGGGAGCTGTTTTTT

abundance: few
v_gene: TRBV20-1
d_gene: TRBD1
j_gene: TRBJ1-2
CDR3aa: CSATRTGIDGYTF
CDR3nt: TGCAGTGCTACGAGGACAGGGATCGATGGCTACACCTTC

abundance: few
v_gene: TRBV5-1
d_gene: .
j_gene: TRBJ2-3
CDR3aa: CASSLAKGTTDTQYF
CDR3nt: TGCGCCAGCAGCTTGGCCAAGGGGACCACAGATACGCAGTATTTT

abundance: few
v_gene: TRBV10-3
d_gene: .
j_gene: TRBJ2-1
CDR3aa: CAISDNSVNEQFF
CDR3nt: TGTGCCATCAGTGACAATTCAGTCAATGAGCAGTTCTTC

abundance: .
v_gene: TRBV20-1
d_gene: TRBD2
j_gene: TRBJ2-3
CDR3aa: CSAPNRLAGRTDTQYF
CDR3nt: TGCAGTGCGCCGAATCGACTAGCGGGGCGGACAGATACGCAGTATTTT

abundance: few
v_gene: TRBV24-1
d_gene: TRBD1
j_gene: TRBJ2-7
CDR3aa: CATSDPGQGAYEQYF
CDR3nt: TGTGCCACCAGTGACCCGGGACAGGGAGCGTACGAGCAGTACTTC

abundance: few
v_gene: TRBV11-1
d_gene: .
j_gene: TRBJ2-2
CDR3aa: CASSLRRGAGGTTGELFF
CDR3nt: TGTGCCAGCAGCCTACGGCGCGGGGCCGGAGGGACCACCGGGGAGCTGTTTTTT

abundance: .
v_gene: TRBV12-3/TRBV12-4
d_gene: .
j_gene: TRBJ2-2
CDR3aa: CASLGNTGELFF
CDR3nt: TGTGCCAGCCTCGGGAACACCGGGGAGCTGTTTTTT

abundance: many
v_gene: TRBV3-1
d_gene: TRBD1
j_gene: TRBJ2-7
CDR3aa: CASSRSLQGVYEQYF
CDR3nt: TGTGCCAGCAGCCGTTCGTTACAGGGGGTGTACGAGCAGTACTTC

abundance: few
v_gene: TRBV3-1
d_gene: .
j_gene: TRBJ2-1
CDR3aa: CASSLGTTPNNEQFF
CDR3nt: TGTGCCAGCAGCCTGGGGACGACGCCTAACAATGAGCAGTTCTTC

abundance: .
v_gene: TRBV6-2/TRBV6-3
d_gene: TRBD1
j_gene: TRBJ1-1
CDR3aa: CASSPETGGLTEAFF
CDR3nt: TGTGCCAGCAGTCCCGAAACAGGGGGTCTCACTGAAGCTTTCTTT

abundance: .
v_gene: TRBV11-2
d_gene: .
j_gene: TRBJ2-1
CDR3aa: CASSPRGQYNEQFF
CDR3nt: TGTGCCAGCAGCCCCCGTGGACAATACAATGAGCAGTTCTTC

abundance: few
v_gene: TRBV12-3/TRBV12-4
d_gene: TRBD1
j_gene: TRBJ2-1
CDR3aa: CASSFRRDRVHNEQFF
CDR3nt: TGTGCCAGCAGTTTCCGCCGGGACAGGGTACACAATGAGCAGTTCTTC

abundance: many
v_gene: TRBV29-1
d_gene: TRBD2
j_gene: TRBJ2-1
CDR3aa: CSVVGSGTSINEQFF
CDR3nt: TGCAGCGTTGTAGGGTCCGGGACTAGCATAAATGAGCAGTTCTTC

abundance: .
v_gene: TRBV15
d_gene: .
j_gene: TRBJ2-7
CDR3aa: CATSSKGLGSYEQYF
CDR3nt: TGTGCCACCAGCAGTAAAGGCTTAGGTTCCTACGAGCAGTACTTC

abundance: few
v_gene: TRBV12-3/TRBV12-4
d_gene: .
j_gene: TRBJ2-7
CDR3aa: CASRYRGEQYF
CDR3nt: TGTGCCAGCAGATACAGAGGCGAGCAGTACTTC

abundance: .
v_gene: TRBV11-2
d_gene: .
j_gene: TRBJ2-5
CDR3aa: CASSLNGGRQETQYF
CDR3nt: TGTGCCAGCAGCCTTAACGGGGGTAGGCAAGAGACCCAGTACTTC

abundance: many
v_gene: TRBV3-1
d_gene: TRBD2
j_gene: TRBJ2-7
CDR3aa: CASSQRGGGEQYF
CDR3nt: TGTGCCAGCAGCCAGAGGGGCGGGGGCGAGCAGTACTTC

abundance: few
v_gene: TRBV20-1
d_gene: TRBD1
j_gene: TRBJ2-7
CDR3aa: CSARYSGTGIYEQYF
CDR3nt: TGCAGTGCTCGTTATTCCGGGACAGGAATATACGAGCAGTACTTC

abundance: .
v_gene: TRBV7-3
d_gene: TRBD2
j_gene: TRBJ2-1
CDR3aa: CASRNSGGGSNEQFF
CDR3nt: TGTGCCAGCAGAAACTCGGGGGGAGGAAGCAATGAGCAGTTCTTC

abundance: .
v_gene: TRBV29-1
d_gene: TRBD2
j_gene: TRBJ2-7
CDR3aa: CSVEIDSGNEQYF
CDR3nt: TGCAGCGTTGAAATTGATAGCGGGAACGAGCAGTACTTC

abundance: few
v_gene: TRBV20-1
d_gene: TRBD2
j_gene: TRBJ2-1
CDR3aa: CSASLPGGSGNEQFF
CDR3nt: TGCAGTGCGTCCCTCCCCGGCGGGAGTGGGAATGAGCAGTTCTTC

abundance: few
v_gene: TRBV12-3/TRBV12-4
d_gene: .
j_gene: TRBJ2-7
CDR3aa: CASRNPGRYEQYF
CDR3nt: TGTGCCAGCAGGAACCCAGGGAGGTACGAGCAGTACTTC

abundance: few
v_gene: TRBV20-1
d_gene: TRBD1
j_gene: TRBJ2-1
CDR3aa: CSAFRGQSYNEQFF
CDR3nt: TGCAGTGCTTTCAGGGGGCAGTCCTACAATGAGCAGTTCTTC

abundance: .
v_gene: TRBV12-5
d_gene: .
j_gene: TRBJ2-2
CDR3aa: CASARGQFANTGELFF
CDR3nt: TGTGCTAGTGCCCGCGGACAGTTCGCGAACACCGGGGAGCTGTTTTTT

abundance: few
v_gene: TRBV6-5
d_gene: .
j_gene: TRBJ2-5
CDR3aa: CASSYSSPGRPQETQYF
CDR3nt: TGTGCCAGCAGTTACTCTTCCCCCGGCAGGCCCCAAGAGACCCAGTACTTC

abundance: few
v_gene: TRBV20-1
d_gene: TRBD2
j_gene: TRBJ2-5
CDR3aa: CSAPGTSGLQETQYF
CDR3nt: TGCAGTGCTCCCGGGACTAGCGGCCTCCAAGAGACCCAGTACTTC

abundance: .
v_gene: TRBV5-1
d_gene: .
j_gene: TRBJ2-7
CDR3aa: CASSLDDTYEQYF
CDR3nt: TGCGCCAGCAGCTTGGACGACACCTACGAGCAGTACTTC

abundance: few
v_gene: TRBV20-1
d_gene: .
j_gene: TRBJ1-1
CDR3aa: CSGTQQNTEAFF
CDR3nt: TGCAGTGGTACACAGCAGAACACTGAAGCTTTCTTT